The 25 T cell receptor beta chains given below trace back to one sample, sequenced in a study of shared clonotypes between healthy human individuals (dated by TCRdb to the early 2020s). Libraries were constructed by the immunoSEQ multiplex PCR assay. TCRdb mirrors the immuneACCESS table, restricted to in-frame sequences. Some clones are absent from its copies; in checked studies, under half trace to an unresolved V gene, and the reason for the others is unknown. The sample contains about 2.4 million clones, around nine tenths of them found a single time. Over 0.12% of the sample lies in the top ten. Material for sequencing was naive CD4+ T cells sorted from blood. The cell subset or site label corresponds to: CD45RA+ positively selected. These receptors originate from a young man in good health.

The rearrangement uses TRBV7-2 and TRBJ2-1; 8 nucleotides agree with TRBD2. This CDR3 contains 15 residues. Germline CDR1 and CDR2: SGHTA and FQGNSA. J gave up 5 bases and V 5 bases, and 8 bases lay outside the gene matches. The CDR3 DNA reads TGTGCCAGCAGCGCCCCCACTAGCGGAAACAATGAGCAGTTCTTC. Translated: CASSAPTSGNNEQFF.

This chain uses TRBV5-1 with TRBJ2-5, with 8 bases identical to TRBD2. The germline V gene encodes CDR1 SGHRS and CDR2 YFSETQ. With 3 bases clipped from V and 4 bases from J, the junction kept 8 bases outside the gene matches. The CDR3 contains 15 residues. The CDR3 coding sequence is TGCGCCAGCAGCTCCTTTGCGGGGGGCCGAGAGACCCAGTACTTC. Translation: CASSSFAGGRETQYF.

V and J are TRBV9 and TRBJ2-1; TRBD2 matches 11 bases. Germline V lookup: CDR1 SGDLS, CDR2 YYNGEE. J gave up 8 bases and V 6 bases, and 7 bases lay outside the gene matches. This CDR3 region has 14 residues. CDR3: CASNIAGGPDEQFF. CDR3 sequence (DNA): TGTGCCAGCAATATAGCGGGGGGGCCCGATGAGCAGTTCTTC.

This clone was detected only a few times. The chain carries TRBV5-1 and TRBJ1-1, with D unresolved. Germline V gene sequence: CDR1 SGHRS, CDR2 YFSETQ. The CDR3 length is 15 residues. V lost 0 bases, J lost 1 base, and 10 bases lay in between. CDR3 region: CASSLVWASNTEAFF. CDR3 coding DNA: TGCGCCAGCAGCTTGGTCTGGGCTTCGAACACTGAAGCTTTCTTT.

The J gene is TRBJ1-6, the V gene TRBV19; D is possibly TRBD1 (5 bases). The germline V and J ends were trimmed by 3 bases and 6 bases, with 12 bases remaining between them. Germline V CDR1 and CDR2: LNHDA, SQIVND (reference sequence). There are 15 residues in the CDR3. The CDR3 DNA is TGTGCCAGTAGTATTGGGCCAGGGCTTAATTCACCCCTCCACTTT. This encodes CASSIGPGLNSPLHF.

The chain joins TRBV7-9 to TRBJ2-3, with 7 bases fitting TRBD2. CDR3 length equals 15 residues. V was pared by 4 bases and J by 2 bases, with 6 bases of the junction left unmatched. Germline V CDR1 and CDR2: SEHNR, FQNEAQ (reference sequence). The CDR3, as DNA: TGTGCCAGCAGCTCGGTCCGGGGGGACACAGATACGCAGTATTTT. Protein sequence: CASSSVRGDTDTQYF.

CDR3 loop: CASSIVRFELAGGPIRGSYNEQFF. CDR3 DNA sequence: TGTGCCAGTAGTATAGTCCGTTTTGAACTAGCGGGAGGGCCAATCAGGGGCTCCTACAATGAGCAGTTCTTC. This sequence joins TRBV19 and TRBJ2-1; 13 nucleotides line up with TRBD2. The CDR3 has 24 residues. CDR1 LNHDA and CDR2 SQIVND come from the germline V gene (reference sequence). With 1 base clipped from V and 0 bases from J, the junction kept 21 bases outside the gene matches.

The chain recombines TRBV9 with TRBJ2-1; either TRBD1 or TRBD2 may fit D (5 bases each). Trimming took off 0 bases at V and 15 bases at J, with 16 bases between the two ends. CDR3 length equals 13 residues. The germline V gene has CDR1 SGDLS and CDR2 YYNGEE. The CDR3 region is CASSVVDNGGVFF. In DNA form, the CDR3 reads TGTGCCAGCAGCGTAGTGGACAACGGAGGAGTGTTCTTC.

The chain has TRBV5-6 and TRBJ2-2; 11 bases map to TRBD2. The CDR3 length is 19 residues. Germline V CDR1 and CDR2: SGHDT, YYEEEE. J was trimmed by 0 bases and V by 3 bases; bases with no gene match: 10. The CDR3 nucleotides are TGTGCCAGCAGCTCAACCACCCTAGCGGGGGGCCCGAACACCGGGGAGCTGTTTTTT. This gives the protein CASSSTTLAGGPNTGELFF.

The CDR3 DNA sequence: TGTGCCAGCAGTGGTACAGGGGTCGCCTACGAGCAGTACTTC. Protein product: CASSGTGVAYEQYF. The J gene is TRBJ2-7, the V gene TRBV6-6, with 7 bases that match TRBD1. The CDR3 is made up of 14 amino acids. Germline V gene data show CDR1 as MNHNY and CDR2 as SVGAGI (reference sequence). V was pared by 5 bases and J by 2 bases, with 6 bases of the junction left unmatched.

CDR3 coding DNA: TGTGCCAGCAGCTTACTAGGCAGGGGTTACGAGCAGTACTTC. This sequence encodes CASSLLGRGYEQYF. The V and J genes are TRBV13 and TRBJ2-7, with D possibly TRBD1 on 6 matching bases. CDR3 size: 14 residues. Trimming pared 2 bases from V and 4 bases from J, leaving 12 bases between. Germline values: CDR1 PRHDT, CDR2 FYEKMQ (reference sequence).

The rearrangement links TRBV15 to TRBJ1-1, with D possibly matching TRBD1 (6 bases). Trimming removed 3 bases at V and 11 bases at J, with 19 bases between. CDR3 length: 14 amino acids. Germline CDR1 LNHNV, CDR2 YYDKDF (reference sequence). The CDR3 region has the DNA TGTGCCACCAGCAGTCTCACGGAGGGGGTTCGGGCTTTCTTT. Protein: CATSSLTEGVRAFF.

This clone was counted a few times. The sample carries other DNA sequences with the same CDR3. The chain is built from TRBV6-1 and TRBJ2-7; TRBD1 matches at 8 bases. With 8 bases clipped from V and 2 bases from J, the junction kept 5 bases outside the gene matches. Germline CDR1 is MNHNS and CDR2 is SASEGT. CDR3 length equals 13 residues. This CDR3 reads CASRGQGTYEQYF. As DNA, the CDR3 is TGTGCCAGCCGTGGACAGGGTACCTACGAGCAGTACTTC.

The chain joins TRBV7-2 to TRBJ2-1; 7 bases are a match to TRBD1. The CDR3 has 17 residues. Looked up from germline, CDR1 is SGHTA and CDR2 is FQGNSA. With V trimmed by 5 bases and J by 13 bases, 23 bases remained unmatched. The CDR3: CASSLPWWDSRSHEQFF. The CDR3 region has the DNA TGTGCCAGCAGCCTCCCCTGGTGGGACAGCCGGTCCCACGAACAGTTCTTC.

This chain uses TRBV19 with TRBJ2-1, with 9 bases fitting TRBD2. CDR3 length: 16 residues. From germline, CDR1 is LNHDA and CDR2 SQIVND (reference sequence). Unmatched junction bases numbered 5, after V lost 5 bases and J lost 0 bases. CDR3 sequence (DNA): TGTGCCAGTAGTGTAGCGGGAGAGAGCTCCTACAATGAGCAGTTCTTC. Translation gives CASSVAGESSYNEQFF.

This clone was seen a handful of times. The V gene is TRBV30, the J gene TRBJ1-2, with 11 bases that match TRBD1. This CDR3 contains 12 residues. Trimming cost V 4 bases and J 6 bases; bases outside gene matches: 1. Per the germline V gene, CDR1 is GTSNPN and CDR2 is SVGIG (reference sequence). CDR3 coding DNA: TGTGCCTGGACGGACAGGGGGCATGGCTACACCTTC. Amino acids: CAWTDRGHGYTF.

This clone was seen only a few times. The J gene is TRBJ2-2, the V gene TRBV28; D is possibly TRBD1 (5 bases). Germline loops: CDR1 MDHEN, CDR2 SYDVKM. CDR3 length: 14 amino acids. Trimming took 5 bases from V and 4 from J, leaving 11 bases between them. The CDR3 region has the DNA TGTGCCAGCAGTCGCCAGGGTGGCACCGGGGAGCTGTTTTTT. It translates to CASSRQGGTGELFF. The full variable domain, completed using reference TRBV28 and TRBJ2-2, is DVKVTQSSRYLVKRTGEKVFLECVQDMDHENMFWYRQDPGLGLRLIYFSYDVKMKEKGDIPEGYSVSREKKERFSLILESASTNQTSMYLCASSRQGGTGELFFGEGSRLTVL.

This sequence joins TRBV11-2 and TRBJ2-7; D is tentatively TRBD1 or TRBD2 (5 bases each). V shed 2 bases and J shed 5 bases, with 7 bases lying between them. This CDR3 has 12 residues. Germline values: CDR1 SGHAT, CDR2 FQNNGV. Here the CDR3 reads CASSLRGDEQYF. The CDR3 DNA reads as TGTGCCAGCAGCTTACGAGGGGACGAGCAGTACTTC.

The V call is TRBV5-6, the J call TRBJ2-6; D is undetermined. CDR3 size: 15 residues. CDR1 and CDR2 from the germline V gene are SGHDT and YYEEEE. Trimming pared 0 bases from V and 1 base from J, leaving 5 bases between. CDR3 coding DNA: TGTGCCAGCAGCTTGGAAGGATCTGGGGCCAACGTCCTGACTTTC. Protein sequence: CASSLEGSGANVLTF. Combining the CDR3 with reference TRBV5-6 and TRBJ2-6 gives the whole variable domain DAGVTQSPTHLIKTRGQQVTLRCSPKSGHDTVSWYQQALGQGPQFIFQYYEEEERQRGNFPDRFSGHQFPNYSSELNVNALLLGDSALYLCASSLEGSGANVLTFGAGSRLTVL.

The rearrangement links TRBV7-8 to TRBJ2-3, with D hard to call. The CDR3 sequence is 12 residues long. CDR1 SGHVS and CDR2 FQNEAQ come from the germline V gene. Between the trimmed V and J ends, which lost 3 bases and 1 base, there was a span of 2 bases. The CDR3 bases are TGTGCCAGCAGCTTCGGCACAGATACGCAGTATTTT. Its translation is CASSFGTDTQYF.

The chain links TRBV7-8 to TRBJ2-1; TRBD2 matches at 11 bases. CDR3 size: 20 residues. V lost 5 bases to trimming and J lost 6 bases; unmatched junction nucleotides: 21. Germline CDR1 and CDR2: SGHVS and FQNEAQ. CDR3 DNA sequence: TGTGCCAGCAGCCCCGGGCCCGGGAGGGCTAGCGGGAGGTTAGGCAATGAGCAGTTCTTC. It yields the protein CASSPGPGRASGRLGNEQFF.

The chain links TRBV9 to TRBJ2-6; unclear D gene. Deletions cut 3 bases from V and 0 bases from J, with 13 bases between. The CDR3 extends over 17 amino acids. CDR1 is SGDLS and CDR2 is YYNGEE in the germline V gene. The CDR3 spells CASSADLGYSGANVLTF. DNA of the CDR3: TGTGCCAGCAGCGCCGATCTAGGATACTCTGGGGCCAACGTCCTGACTTTC.

J is TRBJ1-5 and V is TRBV7-9; D is unresolved. Trimming removed 3 bases at V and 2 bases at J, with 11 bases between. The CDR3 runs to 15 residues. CDR1 and CDR2 (germline): SEHNR, FQNEAQ (reference sequence). DNA for the CDR3: TGTGCCAGCAGCTTTGGGTCAGATGGCAATCAGCCCCAGCATTTT. This codes for CASSFGSDGNQPQHF.

This sequence joins TRBV4-2 and TRBJ1-5; TRBD1 is a possible D gene (6 bases). In germline, CDR1 is LGHNA, CDR2 YNFKEQ. The length of the CDR3 is 15 residues. V lost 0 bases and J lost 6, with 12 bases in between. This CDR3 is CASSQDVRGAQPQHF. For the CDR3, the DNA is TGTGCCAGCAGCCAAGATGTGAGGGGGGCTCAGCCCCAGCATTTT.

This clone was observed a single time. This chain joins TRBV27 and TRBJ2-3; D unresolved. V was clipped by 6 bases and J by 6 bases, with 13 bases between them. This CDR3 contains 13 residues. Germline V gives CDR1 MNHEY, CDR2 SMNVEV (reference sequence). CDR3 loop: CASRPGAADTQYF. For the CDR3, the DNA is TGTGCCAGCAGGCCCGGTGCCGCCGATACGCAGTATTTT.